Listed here are 11 T cell receptor beta chains from one sample, sequenced in a study of T cell repertoires in cytomegalovirus infection. TCRdb independently ran MiXCR on the reads; one entry per CDR3 protein. The sample lists around 280,000 distinct CDR3 sequences, around 13% seen once, with roughly 8.7% in the top ten. Sequenced: PBMCs. The receptors originated from a human donor in good health (CMV status not recorded). Some clones in this sample may be carry-over from other donors' samples.

The rearrangement joins TRBV13 to TRBJ2-7; D is perhaps TRBD2 (6 bases). The CDR3 runs to 15 residues. Germline V lookup: CDR1 PRHDT, CDR2 FYEKMQ (reference sequence). The V gene lost 5 bases and the J gene lost 2 bases, with 16 bases spanning the gap. The CDR3 here is CASSLPGGNTYEQYF. The CDR3 DNA sequence: TGTGCCAGCAGCCTACCCGGCGGGAATACCTACGAGCAGTACTTC.

This clonotype showed up many times. The V gene is TRBV7-2, the J gene TRBJ2-7; 8 bases agree with TRBD1. This CDR3 has 14 amino acids. Germline trimming cut 4 bases from V and 2 bases from J; bases unmatched to any gene: 4. Germline V gene lookup returns CDR1 SGHTA and CDR2 FQGNSA. In nucleotides, the CDR3 is TGTGCCAGCAGCTCCGACAGGGGCACCTACGAGCAGTACTTC. Translation: CASSSDRGTYEQYF.

This chain uses TRBV29-1 with TRBJ2-1; 9 bases match TRBD2. The CDR3 extends over 15 amino acids. Germline-derived CDR1 and CDR2 are SQVTM and ANQGSEA. V trimming: 3 bases; J trimming: 7 bases; junction bases outside the gene matches: 10. The CDR3 DNA reads TGCAGCGTTGAGAGTGGGCGGGGGGGCGCGAATGAGCAGTTCTTC. It translates to CSVESGRGGANEQFF.

The chain recombines TRBV5-4 with TRBJ1-6; D is possibly TRBD1 (5 bases). The V gene's germline CDR1 is SGHNT and CDR2 YYREEE (reference sequence). The V and J ends lost 4 bases and 6 bases respectively, with 14 bases between them. This CDR3 has 15 residues. The CDR3 protein is CASSVGGTSNSPLHF. The CDR3 bases are TGTGCCAGCAGCGTTGGAGGGACTTCTAATTCACCCCTCCACTTT.

Ten or more counts support this clonotype. The V gene is TRBV6-1, the J gene TRBJ2-7, with D unclear. Trimming cost V 4 bases and J 5 bases, with 15 bases left between them. Looked up from germline, CDR1 is MNHNS and CDR2 is SASEGT. CDR3 length: 14 residues. DNA of the CDR3: TGTGCCAGCAGTGCCCGGAGACACAGCCACGAGCAGTACTTC. Residues: CASSARRHSHEQYF.

This clonotype was seen a few times. The genes are TRBV5-6 and TRBJ2-7, with D unresolved. The CDR3 is 13 residues long. Trimming removed 2 bases from V and 7 bases from J, with 13 bases in between. Germline V CDR1 and CDR2: SGHDT, YYEEEE. The CDR3 region has the DNA TGTGCCAGCAGCTTAACCCCCCCAGTGGAGCAGTACTTC. Residues: CASSLTPPVEQYF.

The rearrangement uses TRBV5-5 and TRBJ2-2, with D possibly TRBD1 on 6 matching bases. V dropped 7 bases and J dropped 5 bases, with 18 bases sitting between them. The germline V gene encodes CDR1 SGHKS and CDR2 YYEKEE (reference sequence). The CDR3 consists of 15 residues. The CDR3 loop is CASDTTGHWTGELFF. The CDR3 DNA follows: TGTGCCAGCGACACAACGGGACACTGGACCGGGGAGCTGTTTTTT. Combining the CDR3 with reference TRBV5-5 and TRBJ2-2 gives the whole variable domain DAGVTQSPTHLIKTRGQQVTLRCSPISGHKSVSWYQQVLGQGPQFIFQYYEKEERGRGNFPDRFSARQFPNYSSELNVNALLLGDSALYLCASDTTGHWTGELFFGEGSRLTVL.

A few counts support this clonotype. V and J are TRBV28 and TRBJ2-3, with 7 bases identical to TRBD2. V shed 6 bases, J shed 3 bases, and the junction held 12 bases outside the gene matches. Germline V gene sequence: CDR1 MDHEN, CDR2 SYDVKM. There are 16 residues in the CDR3. CDR3 sequence (DNA): TGTGCCAGCAGCTGGGACTACGCCGACCCAACAGATACGCAGTATTTT. This translates into CASSWDYADPTDTQYF.

This chain connects TRBV20-1 to TRBJ2-3, with TRBD2 matching over 14 bases. The J segment lost 4 bases and the V segment lost 6 bases, leaving 3 bases of the junction unmatched. Per germline, CDR1 DFQATT and CDR2 SNEGSKA (reference sequence). The CDR3 spans 14 residues. This CDR3 is CSASTSGGADTQYF. In DNA, the CDR3 is TGCAGTGCCTCGACTAGCGGGGGGGCAGATACGCAGTATTTT.

In this sample, this clonotype turned up many times. The chain joins TRBV7-2 to TRBJ2-1, with 14 bases lining up with TRBD2. Germline V CDR1 and CDR2: SGHTA, FQGNSA. Unmatched junction bases numbered 3, after V lost 1 base and J lost 7 bases. The CDR3 totals 16 residues. As DNA, the CDR3 is TGTGCCAGCAGCTTAGGCGGGACTAGCGGGGGTAATGAGCAGTTCTTC. Its translation is CASSLGGTSGGNEQFF. Together with reference TRBV7-2 and TRBJ2-1, the CDR3 gives the full variable domain: GAGVSQSPSNKVTEKGKDVELRCDPISGHTALYWYRQSLGQGLEFLIYFQGNSAPDKSGLPSDRFSAERTGGSVSTLTIQRTQQEDSAVYLCASSLGGTSGGNEQFFGPGTRLTVL.

This clonotype was recorded at least ten times. The chain has TRBV7-2 and TRBJ1-1; a possible D gene is TRBD1 (6 bases). Per germline, CDR1 SGHTA and CDR2 FQGNSA. This CDR3 is 16 amino acids long. V dropped 1 base and J dropped 1 base, with 13 bases sitting between them. This CDR3 is CASSLVGGLGNTEAFF. The CDR3 coding sequence is TGTGCCAGCAGCTTAGTAGGGGGGTTAGGGAACACTGAAGCTTTCTTT.